There are a few counts of the clone carrying this T cell receptor (beta chain). The target antigen is unknown. The data belong to a study of post-analysis software for immune sequencing data. Study information: Disease courses included relapsing-remitting, secondary progressive and progressive-relapsing multiple sclerosis. Regarding the study as a whole: Roughly five TRBV segments occurring more often in patients than controls included TRBV5-6, TRBV5-1 and TRBV20-1.

Built from TCR beta cDNA, the libraries had unique molecular identifiers in them. TCRdb reanalysed the PCR reads using MiXCR and keeps one entry per CDR3 protein. The sample records approximately 460,000 distinct CDR3 sequences, under 55% being singletons. CDR3 length: 14 residues. J was trimmed by 1 base and V by 6 bases; bases with no gene match: 5. CDR1 is MNHEY and CDR2 is SVGAGI in the germline V gene. The chain is built from TRBV6-5 and TRBJ2-7, with 8 bases that match TRBD1. Sequenced material: blood. This TCR was sampled from a girl aged 10-17 years with multiple sclerosis. CDR3 sequence (DNA): TGTGCCAGCAGAGCGGACAGGGTTTCCTACGAGCAGTACTTC. Its protein is CASRADRVSYEQYF.